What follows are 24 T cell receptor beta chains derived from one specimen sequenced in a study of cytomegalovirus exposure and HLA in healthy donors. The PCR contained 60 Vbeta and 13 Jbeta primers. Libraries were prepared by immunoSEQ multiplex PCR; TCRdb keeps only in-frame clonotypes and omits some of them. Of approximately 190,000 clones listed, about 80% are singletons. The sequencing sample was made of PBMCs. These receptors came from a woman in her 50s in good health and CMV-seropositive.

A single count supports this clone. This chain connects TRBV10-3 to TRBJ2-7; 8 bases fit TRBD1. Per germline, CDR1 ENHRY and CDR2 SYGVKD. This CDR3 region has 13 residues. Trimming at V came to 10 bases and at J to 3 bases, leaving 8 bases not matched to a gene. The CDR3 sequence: CATGQETYYEQYF. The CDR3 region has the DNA TGTGCCACGGGACAGGAAACTTACTACGAGCAGTACTTC.

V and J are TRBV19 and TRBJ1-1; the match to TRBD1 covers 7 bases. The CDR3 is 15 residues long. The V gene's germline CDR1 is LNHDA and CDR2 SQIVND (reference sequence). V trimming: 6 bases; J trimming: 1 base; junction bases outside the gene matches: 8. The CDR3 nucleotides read TGTGCCAGTAGCCTACACAGGGGTCCGAACACTGAAGCTTTCTTT. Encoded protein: CASSLHRGPNTEAFF.

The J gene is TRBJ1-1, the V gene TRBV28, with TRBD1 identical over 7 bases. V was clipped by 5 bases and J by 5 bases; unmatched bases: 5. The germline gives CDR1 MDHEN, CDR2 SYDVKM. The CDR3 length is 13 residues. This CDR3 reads CASSDRDRTEAFF. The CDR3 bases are TGTGCCAGCAGTGACCGGGACAGAACTGAAGCTTTCTTT.

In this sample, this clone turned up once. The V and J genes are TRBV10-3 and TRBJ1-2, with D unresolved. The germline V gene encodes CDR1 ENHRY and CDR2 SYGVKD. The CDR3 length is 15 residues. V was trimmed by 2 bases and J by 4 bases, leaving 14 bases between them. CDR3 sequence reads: CAISEIEAHLYGYTF. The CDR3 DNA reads TGTGCCATCAGTGAGATAGAGGCCCACCTCTATGGCTACACCTTC.

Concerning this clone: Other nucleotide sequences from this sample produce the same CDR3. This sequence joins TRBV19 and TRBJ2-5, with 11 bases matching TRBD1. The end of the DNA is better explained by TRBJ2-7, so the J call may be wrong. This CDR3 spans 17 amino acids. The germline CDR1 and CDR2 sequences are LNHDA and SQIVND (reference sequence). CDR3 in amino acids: CARKRRTGGRGSYEQYF. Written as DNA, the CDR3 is TGTGCCAGGAAGCGGAGGACAGGGGGCCGTGGCTCCTACGAGCAGTACTTC.

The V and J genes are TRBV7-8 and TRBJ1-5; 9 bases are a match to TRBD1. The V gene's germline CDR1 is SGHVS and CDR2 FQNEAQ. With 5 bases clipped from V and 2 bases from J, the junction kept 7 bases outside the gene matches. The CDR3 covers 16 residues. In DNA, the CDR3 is TGTGCCAGCAGCGACTACAGGGGGCTCGGCAATCAGCCCCAGCATTTT. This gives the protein CASSDYRGLGNQPQHF.

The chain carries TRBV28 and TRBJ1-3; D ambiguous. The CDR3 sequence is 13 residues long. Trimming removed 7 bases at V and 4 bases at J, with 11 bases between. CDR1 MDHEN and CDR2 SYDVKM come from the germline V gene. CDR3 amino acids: CASTVGGGNTIYF. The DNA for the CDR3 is TGTGCCAGCACTGTTGGCGGAGGAAACACCATATATTTT.

Written as DNA, the CDR3 is TGTGCCAGCACCTCCATGGTGACAGGGAGGCAGCCCCAGCATTTT. Its protein is CASTSMVTGRQPQHF. The chain carries TRBV28 and TRBJ1-5; 7 bases line up with TRBD1. CDR3 length: 15 amino acids. Germline values: CDR1 MDHEN, CDR2 SYDVKM. J was trimmed by 7 bases and V by 7 bases; bases with no gene match: 13.

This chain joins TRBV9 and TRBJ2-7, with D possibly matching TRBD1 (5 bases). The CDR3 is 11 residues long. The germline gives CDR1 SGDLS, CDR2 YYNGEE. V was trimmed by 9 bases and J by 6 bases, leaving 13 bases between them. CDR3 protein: CAMPQVSEQYF. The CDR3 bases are TGTGCCATGCCACAGGTTTCCGAGCAGTACTTC.

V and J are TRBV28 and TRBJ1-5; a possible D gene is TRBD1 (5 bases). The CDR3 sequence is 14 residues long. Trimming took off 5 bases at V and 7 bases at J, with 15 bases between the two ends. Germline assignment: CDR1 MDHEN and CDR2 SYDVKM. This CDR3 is CASSAGTLSQPQHF. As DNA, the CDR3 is TGTGCCAGCAGTGCCGGGACTTTATCCCAGCCCCAGCATTTT. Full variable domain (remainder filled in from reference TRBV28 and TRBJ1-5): DVKVTQSSRYLVKRTGEKVFLECVQDMDHENMFWYRQDPGLGLRLIYFSYDVKMKEKGDIPEGYSVSREKKERFSLILESASTNQTSMYLCASSAGTLSQPQHFGDGTRLSIL.

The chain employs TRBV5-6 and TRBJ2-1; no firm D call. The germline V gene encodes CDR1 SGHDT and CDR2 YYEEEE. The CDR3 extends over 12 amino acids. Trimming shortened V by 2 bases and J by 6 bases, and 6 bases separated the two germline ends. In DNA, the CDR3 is TGTGCCAGCAGCTTCAGGATCAATGAGCAGTTCTTC. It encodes CASSFRINEQFF.

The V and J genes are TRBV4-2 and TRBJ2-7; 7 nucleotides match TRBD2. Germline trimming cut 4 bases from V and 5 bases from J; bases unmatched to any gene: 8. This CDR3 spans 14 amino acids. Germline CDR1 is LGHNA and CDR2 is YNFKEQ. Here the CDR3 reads CASSPSGVINEQYF. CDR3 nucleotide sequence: TGTGCCAGCAGCCCAAGCGGGGTTATTAACGAGCAGTACTTC.

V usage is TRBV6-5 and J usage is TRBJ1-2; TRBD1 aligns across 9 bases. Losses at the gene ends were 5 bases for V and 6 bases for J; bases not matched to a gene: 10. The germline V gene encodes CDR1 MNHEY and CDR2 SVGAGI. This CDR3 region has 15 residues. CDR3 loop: CASSPYRTGEDGYTF. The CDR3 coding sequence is TGTGCCAGCAGTCCCTACCGGACAGGGGAGGATGGCTACACCTTC.

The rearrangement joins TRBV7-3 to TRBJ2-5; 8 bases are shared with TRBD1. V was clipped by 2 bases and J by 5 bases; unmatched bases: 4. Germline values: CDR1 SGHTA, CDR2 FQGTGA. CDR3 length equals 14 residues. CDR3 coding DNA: TGTGCCAGCAGCTTACAGGGGGCGGACGAGACCCAGTACTTC. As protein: CASSLQGADETQYF.

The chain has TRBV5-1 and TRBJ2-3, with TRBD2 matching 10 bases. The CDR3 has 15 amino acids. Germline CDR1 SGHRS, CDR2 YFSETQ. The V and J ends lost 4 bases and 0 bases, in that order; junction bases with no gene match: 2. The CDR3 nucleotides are TGCGCCAGCAGCATTAGCGGGGGGAGCACAGATACGCAGTATTTT. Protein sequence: CASSISGGSTDTQYF.

The CDR3 sequence is CASSPHLAGGELFF. The CDR3, as DNA: TGTGCCAGCAGCCCCCATTTAGCGGGGGGGGAGCTGTTTTTT. The chain combines TRBV2 with TRBJ2-2, with 8 bases aligning to TRBD2. Trimming removed 6 bases from V and 8 bases from J; junction bases left unmatched: 8. Germline CDR1 is SNHLY and CDR2 is FYNNEI. The CDR3 runs to 14 residues.

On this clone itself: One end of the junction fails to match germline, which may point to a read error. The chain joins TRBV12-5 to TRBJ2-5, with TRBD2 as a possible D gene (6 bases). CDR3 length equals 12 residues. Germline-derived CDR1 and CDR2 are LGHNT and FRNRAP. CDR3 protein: CASGLSPTSLNF. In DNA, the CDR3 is TGTGCTAGTGGTTTGAGCCCGACTAGTCTGAACTTC.

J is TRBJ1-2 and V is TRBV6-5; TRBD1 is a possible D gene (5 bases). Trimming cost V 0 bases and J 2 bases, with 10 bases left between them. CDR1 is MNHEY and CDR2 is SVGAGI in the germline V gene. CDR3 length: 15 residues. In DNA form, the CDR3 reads TGTGCCAGCAGTTACTCGTTCCAGGGAAACTATGGCTACACCTTC. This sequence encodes CASSYSFQGNYGYTF.

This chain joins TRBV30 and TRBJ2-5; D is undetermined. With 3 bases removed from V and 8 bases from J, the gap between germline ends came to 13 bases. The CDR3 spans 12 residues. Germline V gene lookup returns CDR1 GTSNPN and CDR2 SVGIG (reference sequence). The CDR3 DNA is TGTGCCTGGAGCACCTCAGGTTCCACCCAGTACTTC. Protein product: CAWSTSGSTQYF.

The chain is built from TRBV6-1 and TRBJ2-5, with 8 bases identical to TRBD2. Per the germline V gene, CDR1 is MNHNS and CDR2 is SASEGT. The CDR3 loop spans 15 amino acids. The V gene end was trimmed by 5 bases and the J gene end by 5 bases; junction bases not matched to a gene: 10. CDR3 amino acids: CASSLEGTRGETQYF. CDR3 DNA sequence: TGTGCCAGCAGTCTGGAAGGGACTAGGGGCGAGACCCAGTACTTC.

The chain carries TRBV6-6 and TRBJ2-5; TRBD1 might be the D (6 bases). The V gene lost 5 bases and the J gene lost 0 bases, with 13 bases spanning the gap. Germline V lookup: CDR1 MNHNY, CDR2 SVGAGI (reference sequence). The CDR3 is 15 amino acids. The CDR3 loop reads CASSRLTGNQETQYF. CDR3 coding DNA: TGTGCCAGCAGTCGCCTTACAGGGAACCAAGAGACCCAGTACTTC.

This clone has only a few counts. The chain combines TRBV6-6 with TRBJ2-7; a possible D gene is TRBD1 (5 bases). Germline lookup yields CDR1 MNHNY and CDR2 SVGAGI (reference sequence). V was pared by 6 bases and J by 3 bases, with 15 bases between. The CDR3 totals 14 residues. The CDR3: CASRNLQGLYEQYF. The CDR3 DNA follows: TGTGCCAGCAGGAACCTTCAGGGCCTCTACGAGCAGTACTTC.

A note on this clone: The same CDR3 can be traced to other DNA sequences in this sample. This CDR3 reads CASSPGVNYGYTF. The CDR3 region has the DNA TGTGCCAGCAGTCCCGGGGTCAACTATGGCTACACCTTC. The V gene is TRBV6-5, the J gene TRBJ1-2; no clear D. V was clipped by 5 bases and J by 2 bases, with 9 bases between them. Per germline, CDR1 MNHEY and CDR2 SVGAGI. CDR3 length: 13 residues.

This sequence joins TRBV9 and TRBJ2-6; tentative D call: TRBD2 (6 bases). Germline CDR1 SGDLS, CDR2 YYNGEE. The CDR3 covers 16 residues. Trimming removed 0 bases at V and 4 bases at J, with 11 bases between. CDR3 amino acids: CASSVAGTPGANVLTF. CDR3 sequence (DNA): TGTGCCAGCAGCGTAGCTGGGACTCCAGGGGCCAACGTCCTGACTTTC.